The next 21 T cell receptor beta chains were all read from a single sample in a study of Graves' ophthalmopathy and Graves' hyperthyroidism. RNA transcripts provided the template for amplifying TCR beta CDR3 regions. First-round RT-PCR with HTBI primers preceded a second-round multiplex PCR. TCRdb used MiXCR to reprocess the multiplex PCR reads, holding one entry per CDR3 protein. The sample lists 450,000 or so distinct CDR3 sequences, about an eighth occurring once. Material: blood. The receptors stem from a woman aged 25-40 years with Graves' ophthalmopathy.

This clonotype was seen repeatedly, ten times or more. The chain is built from TRBV28 and TRBJ2-7; 10 bases are shared with TRBD2. The CDR3 sequence is 16 residues long. The germline gives CDR1 MDHEN, CDR2 SYDVKM. V was pared by 2 bases and J by 6 bases, with 10 bases of the junction left unmatched. CDR3 region: CASSLPPSGGTSEQYF. The CDR3 DNA reads as TGTGCCAGCAGTTTACCGCCTAGCGGGGGAACCTCCGAGCAGTACTTC.

V and J are TRBV30 and TRBJ2-2; D remains ambiguous. The CDR3 runs to 15 residues. V shed 1 base and J shed 2 bases, with 11 bases lying between them. Germline assignment: CDR1 GTSNPN and CDR2 SVGIG (reference sequence). The CDR3 sequence: CAWSARLGNTGELFF. CDR3 sequence (DNA): TGTGCCTGGAGTGCAAGACTGGGCAACACCGGGGAGCTGTTTTTT.

This clonotype was detected ten times or more. This chain's CDR3 is CASNSFPGTESYEQYF. The DNA of the CDR3 is TGTGCCAGCAATTCCTTTCCCGGGACTGAGTCCTACGAGCAGTACTTC. The chain couples TRBV6-5 to TRBJ2-7; tentative D call: TRBD2 (6 bases). The ends were cut back, 7 bases at V and 1 base at J, with 20 bases in the middle. The CDR3 runs 16 residues. Per germline, CDR1 MNHEY and CDR2 SVGAGI.

This clonotype was recorded many times. J is TRBJ2-4 and V is TRBV30; 9 bases align to TRBD2. The CDR3 spans 14 residues. The germline V gene encodes CDR1 GTSNPN and CDR2 SVGIG (reference sequence). The junction had 10 bases not matched to a gene; V was cut back by 4 bases and J by 9 bases. The CDR3, as DNA: TGTGCCTGGACGCCGCTAGCGGGATTGGGCATTCAGTACTTC. It yields the protein CAWTPLAGLGIQYF.

This clonotype was found many times. The rearrangement uses TRBV2 and TRBJ2-5, with a tentative D call TRBD2 (5 bases). This CDR3 contains 14 residues. Germline assignment: CDR1 SNHLY and CDR2 FYNNEI. The V end lost 7 bases, the J end lost 4 bases, and 16 bases lay between the germline ends. CDR3 sequence reads: CASTLLGLPETQYF. CDR3 bases: TGTGCCAGCACCCTACTAGGACTCCCAGAGACCCAGTACTTC.

The sample holds many counts of this clonotype. The chain has TRBV12-3 or TRBV12-4 and TRBJ2-2, with D tentatively TRBD2 (6 bases). The CDR3 runs 16 residues. Trimming stripped 3 bases from V and 4 bases from J, with 15 bases between. The chain's CDR3 is CASSLGRLAFTGELFF. As DNA, the CDR3 is TGTGCCAGCAGTTTGGGTAGGCTAGCGTTCACCGGGGAGCTGTTTTTT.

This clonotype was observed at least ten times. The gene calls are TRBV6-1 and TRBJ2-5; 7 bases map to TRBD1. The germline CDR1 and CDR2 sequences are MNHNS and SASEGT. This CDR3 comprises 17 residues. The ends lost 3 bases at V and 4 bases at J; junction bases unmatched: 14. DNA of the CDR3: TGTGCCAGCAGTGACGAGTATTCCGAGAGGGGGCGAGAGACCCAGTACTTC. It translates to CASSDEYSERGRETQYF.

This clonotype has only a few counts. This may stem from a read error, because a much larger clone lies one nucleotide away. The chain is built from TRBV10-3 and TRBJ2-7; D not resolved. There are 13 residues in the CDR3. The germline gives CDR1 ENHRY, CDR2 SYGVKD. Written as DNA, the CDR3 is TGTGCCATCAGTGAGTCGGACCCCTACGAGCAGTGCTTC. This codes for CAISESDPYEQCF.

The table lists this clonotype with many counts. This sequence joins TRBV12-3 or TRBV12-4 and TRBJ1-2; D gene unclear. Trimming left V 0 bases short and J 7 bases short, with 15 bases between. The CDR3 is 15 amino acids. The CDR3 protein is CASSLAARVFGGYTF. The CDR3 DNA sequence: TGTGCCAGCAGTTTAGCCGCCCGGGTCTTCGGTGGCTACACCTTC.

This clonotype was seen at least ten times. V and J are TRBV28 and TRBJ1-5; no definite D call. Germline CDR1 MDHEN, CDR2 SYDVKM. This CDR3 is built from 14 residues. V shed 3 bases and J shed 3 bases, with 9 bases lying between them. CDR3 sequence reads: CASSFGQVNQPQHF. The CDR3 DNA reads as TGTGCCAGCAGTTTTGGTCAGGTCAATCAGCCCCAGCATTTT.

The sample holds many counts of this clonotype. The chain recombines TRBV12-3 or TRBV12-4 with TRBJ1-1, with a tentative D call TRBD1 (5 bases). V was cut by 2 bases and J by 6 bases, with 13 bases left in between. The CDR3 runs to 14 residues. The CDR3 DNA sequence: TGTGCCAGCAGTTTATACCCCCAAGGGGCTGAAGCTTTCTTT. Translated, it gives CASSLYPQGAEAFF.

This clonotype was seen ten or more times. V is TRBV12-3 or TRBV12-4 and J is TRBJ1-2; tentative D call: TRBD1 (5 bases). There are 15 residues in the CDR3. The V end lost 5 bases, the J end lost 2 bases, and 15 bases lay between the germline ends. For the CDR3, the DNA is TGTGCCAGCAGTGACCACCGACAGTCCAACTATGGCTACACCTTC. Encoded protein: CASSDHRQSNYGYTF.

This clonotype was detected many times. The chain combines TRBV14 with TRBJ1-2; a weak D match, TRBD1 (6 bases). The CDR3 length is 16 residues. In germline, CDR1 is SGHDN, CDR2 FVKESK. Deletions cut 1 base from V and 2 bases from J, with 14 bases between. CDR3 protein: CASSQGTVLSNYGYTF. CDR3 DNA sequence: TGTGCCAGCAGCCAAGGGACAGTGCTCAGCAACTATGGCTACACCTTC.

In regard to this clonotype: The junction departs from germline at one end; a sequencing error may be responsible. The CDR3 nucleotides read TGTGCCCGCAGCTTCGCGGACAGGACCACTGAAGCTTTCTTT. This sequence encodes CARSFADRTTEAFF. This chain uses TRBV11-3 with TRBJ1-1, with 7 bases fitting TRBD1. CDR1 is SGHNT, CDR2 YENEEA, per germline. This CDR3 contains 14 residues.

There are many counts of this clonotype. The chain uses TRBV15 and TRBJ2-7; 11 bases are shared with TRBD2. Trimming removed 2 bases from V and 6 bases from J; junction bases left unmatched: 15. Germline values: CDR1 LNHNV, CDR2 YYDKDF (reference sequence). The CDR3 runs 18 residues. The CDR3 region is CATSRQISGRAPRGEQYF. The CDR3 region has the DNA TGTGCCACCAGCAGACAGATTAGCGGGAGGGCCCCCCGCGGCGAGCAGTACTTC.

The chain recombines TRBV28 with TRBJ2-7; TRBD2 aligns across 11 bases. Trimming removed 3 bases from V and 3 bases from J; junction bases left unmatched: 7. Germline CDR1 MDHEN, CDR2 SYDVKM. The CDR3 totals 16 residues. CDR3 DNA: TGTGCCAGCAGTTTGCGGACTAGCGGGTCAGGCTACGAGCAGTACTTC. Translating it yields CASSLRTSGSGYEQYF.

This clonotype was picked up many times. The J gene is TRBJ2-7, the V gene TRBV6-2 or TRBV6-3; 7 nucleotides match TRBD1. The ends lost 4 bases at V and 2 bases at J; junction bases unmatched: 8. This CDR3 region has 15 residues. Germline V gene data show CDR1 as MNHEY and CDR2 as SVGEGT. The CDR3 nucleotides are TGTGCCAGCAGTTCCCAGGGGGAATGGGCCTACGAGCAGTACTTC. Its translation: CASSSQGEWAYEQYF.

This clonotype has a count of ten or more. CDR3 loop: CASRSLKHRPGPGEQYF. CDR3 DNA: TGTGCCAGCCGTTCGCTTAAACACCGCCCGGGACCGGGTGAGCAGTACTTC. The J gene is TRBJ2-7, the V gene TRBV11-2; the D gene could be TRBD1 or TRBD2 (5 bases each). The CDR3 contains 17 residues. V was trimmed by 8 bases and J by 7 bases, leaving 30 bases between them. Germline loops: CDR1 SGHAT, CDR2 FQNNGV.

This clonotype occurred many times. Here the CDR3 DNA reads TGTGCCAGCAGCCAAGATTGGGAGTCGCCTGGCTACACCTTC. Its protein is CASSQDWESPGYTF. The gene calls are TRBV3-1 and TRBJ1-2; D is ambiguous. The CDR3 has 14 residues. The germline gives CDR1 LGHDT, CDR2 YNNKEL (reference sequence). Trimming took off 0 bases at V and 7 bases at J, with 12 bases between the two ends.

This clonotype was found many times. The chain has TRBV24-1 and TRBJ1-1, with a weak D call TRBD1 (5 bases). CDR1 and CDR2 (germline): KGHDR, SFDVKD. This CDR3 has 13 residues. Between the trimmed V and J ends, which lost 6 bases and 2 bases, there was a span of 9 bases. In DNA form, the CDR3 reads TGTGCCACCAGTCCGGGGGGAAACACTGAAGCTTTCTTT. The encoded protein is CATSPGGNTEAFF.

This clonotype has only a few counts. Its ends do not fully match the called genes, so a read error is possible. V is TRBV20-1 and J is TRBJ2-7; TRBD2 is a possible D gene (5 bases). The CDR3 runs 13 residues. Germline values: CDR1 DFQATT, CDR2 SNEGSKA (reference sequence). The CDR3: CSAKSASDYDQYF. Here the CDR3 DNA reads TGCAGTGCTAAAAGCGCGAGTGACTACGATCAGTACTTC.